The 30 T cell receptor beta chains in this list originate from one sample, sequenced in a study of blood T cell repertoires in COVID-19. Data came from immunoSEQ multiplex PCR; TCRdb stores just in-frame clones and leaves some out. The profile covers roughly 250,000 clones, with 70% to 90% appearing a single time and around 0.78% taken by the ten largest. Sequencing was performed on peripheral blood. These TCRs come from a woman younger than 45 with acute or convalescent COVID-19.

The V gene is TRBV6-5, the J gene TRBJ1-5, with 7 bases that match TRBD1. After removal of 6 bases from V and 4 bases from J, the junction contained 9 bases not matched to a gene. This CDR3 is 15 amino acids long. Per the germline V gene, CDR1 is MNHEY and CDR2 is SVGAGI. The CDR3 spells CASSSLPRGNQPQHF. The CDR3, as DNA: TGTGCCAGCAGCTCACTACCCAGGGGGAATCAGCCCCAGCATTTT.

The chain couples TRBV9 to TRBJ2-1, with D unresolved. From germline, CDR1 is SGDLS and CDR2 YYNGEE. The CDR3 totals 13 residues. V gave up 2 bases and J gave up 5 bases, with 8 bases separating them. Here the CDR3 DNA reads TGTGCCAGCAGCGTGGCGGCAAACAATGAGCAGTTCTTC. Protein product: CASSVAANNEQFF.

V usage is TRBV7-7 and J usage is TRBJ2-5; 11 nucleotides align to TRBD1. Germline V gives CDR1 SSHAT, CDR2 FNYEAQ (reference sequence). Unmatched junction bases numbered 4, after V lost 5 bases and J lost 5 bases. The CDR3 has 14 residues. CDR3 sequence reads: CASSTDRGRETQYF. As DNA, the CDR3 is TGTGCCAGCAGCACGGACAGGGGGCGGGAGACCCAGTACTTC. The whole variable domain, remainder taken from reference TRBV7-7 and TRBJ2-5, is GAGVSQSPRYKVTKRGQDVTLRCDPISSHATLYWYQQALGQGPEFLTYFNYEAQPDKSGLPSDRFSAERPEGSISTLTIQRTEQRDSAMYRCASSTDRGRETQYFGPGTRLLVL.

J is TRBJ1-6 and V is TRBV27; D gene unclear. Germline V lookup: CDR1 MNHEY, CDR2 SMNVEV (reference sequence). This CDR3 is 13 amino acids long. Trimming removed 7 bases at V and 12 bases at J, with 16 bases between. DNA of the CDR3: TGTGCCAGCACCGTACGGGTTGGCGGACCCCTCCACTTT. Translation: CASTVRVGGPLHF.

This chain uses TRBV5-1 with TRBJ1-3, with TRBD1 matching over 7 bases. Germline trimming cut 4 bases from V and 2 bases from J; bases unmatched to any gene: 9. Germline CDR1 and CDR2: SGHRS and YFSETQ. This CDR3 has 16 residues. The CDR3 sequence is CASSGTVTGTGNTIYF. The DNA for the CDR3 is TGCGCCAGCAGCGGGACAGTTACGGGGACTGGAAACACCATATATTTT.

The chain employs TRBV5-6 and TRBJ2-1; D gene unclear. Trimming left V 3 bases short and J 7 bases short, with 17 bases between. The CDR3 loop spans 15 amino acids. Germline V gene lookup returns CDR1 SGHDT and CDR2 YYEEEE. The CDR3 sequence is CASSSREVGGNEQFF. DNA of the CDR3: TGTGCCAGCAGCTCCCGTGAGGTCGGTGGAAATGAGCAGTTCTTC. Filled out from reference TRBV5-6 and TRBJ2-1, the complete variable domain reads DAGVTQSPTHLIKTRGQQVTLRCSPKSGHDTVSWYQQALGQGPQFIFQYYEEEERQRGNFPDRFSGHQFPNYSSELNVNALLLGDSALYLCASSSREVGGNEQFFGPGTRLTVL.

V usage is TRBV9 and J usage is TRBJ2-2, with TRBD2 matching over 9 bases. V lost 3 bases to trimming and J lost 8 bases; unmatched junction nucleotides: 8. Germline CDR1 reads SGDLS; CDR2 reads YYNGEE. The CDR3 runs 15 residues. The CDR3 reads CASSGGTSSDGELFF. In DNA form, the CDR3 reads TGTGCCAGCAGCGGGGGGACTAGCTCCGATGGGGAGCTGTTTTTT.

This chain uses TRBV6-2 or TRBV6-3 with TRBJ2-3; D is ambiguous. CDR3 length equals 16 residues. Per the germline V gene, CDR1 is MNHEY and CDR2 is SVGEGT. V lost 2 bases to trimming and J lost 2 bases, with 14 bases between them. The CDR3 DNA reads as TGTGCCAGCAGTTACGATTCCTCGTGGCCCACAGATACGCAGTATTTT. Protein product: CASSYDSSWPTDTQYF.

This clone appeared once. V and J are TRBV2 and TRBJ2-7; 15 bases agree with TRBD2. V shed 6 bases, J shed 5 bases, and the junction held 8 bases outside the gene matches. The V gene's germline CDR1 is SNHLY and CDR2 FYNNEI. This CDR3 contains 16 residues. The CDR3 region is CASRPPGLAGGHEQYF. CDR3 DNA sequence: TGTGCCAGCAGACCACCGGGACTAGCGGGAGGCCACGAGCAGTACTTC.

The CDR3 nucleotides are TGTGCCAGTAGTATCGGGGGAGGGTTCGATGAGCAGTTCTTC. The encoded protein is CASSIGGGFDEQFF. The chain uses TRBV19 and TRBJ2-1; the match to TRBD2 covers 7 bases. The CDR3 loop spans 14 amino acids. Per the germline V gene, CDR1 is LNHDA and CDR2 is SQIVND (reference sequence). V trimming: 3 bases; J trimming: 8 bases; junction bases outside the gene matches: 7. The entire variable domain, with the rest obtained from reference TRBV19 and TRBJ2-1, is as follows: DGGITQSPKYLFRKEGQNVTLSCEQNLNHDAMYWYRQDPGQGLRLIYYSQIVNDFQKGDIAEGYSVSREKKESFPLTVTSAQKNPTAFYLCASSIGGGFDEQFFGPGTRLTVL.

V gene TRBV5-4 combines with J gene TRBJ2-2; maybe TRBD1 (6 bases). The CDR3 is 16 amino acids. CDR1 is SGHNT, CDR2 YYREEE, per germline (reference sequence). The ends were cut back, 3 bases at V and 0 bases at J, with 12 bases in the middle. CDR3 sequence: CASSWPGATNTGELFF. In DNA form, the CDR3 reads TGTGCCAGCAGCTGGCCAGGGGCGACGAACACCGGGGAGCTGTTTTTT.

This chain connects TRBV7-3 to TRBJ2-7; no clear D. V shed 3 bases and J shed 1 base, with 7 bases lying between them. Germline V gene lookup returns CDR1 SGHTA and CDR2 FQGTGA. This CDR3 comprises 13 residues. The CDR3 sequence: CASSFLPSYEQYF. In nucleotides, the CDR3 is TGTGCCAGCAGCTTCCTACCATCCTACGAGCAGTACTTC.

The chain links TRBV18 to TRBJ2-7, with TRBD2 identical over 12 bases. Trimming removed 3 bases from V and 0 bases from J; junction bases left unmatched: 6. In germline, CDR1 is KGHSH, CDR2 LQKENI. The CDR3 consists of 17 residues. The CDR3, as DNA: TGTGCCAGCTCACCCGGGACTAGCGGGCTTAGCTCCTACGAGCAGTACTTC. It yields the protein CASSPGTSGLSSYEQYF.

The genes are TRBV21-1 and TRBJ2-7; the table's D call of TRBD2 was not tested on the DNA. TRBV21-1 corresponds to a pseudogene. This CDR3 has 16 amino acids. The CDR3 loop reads CASSKGTSGRRYEQYF. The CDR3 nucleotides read TGTGCCAGCAGCAAAGGGACTAGCGGGAGACGCTACGAGCAGTACTTC.

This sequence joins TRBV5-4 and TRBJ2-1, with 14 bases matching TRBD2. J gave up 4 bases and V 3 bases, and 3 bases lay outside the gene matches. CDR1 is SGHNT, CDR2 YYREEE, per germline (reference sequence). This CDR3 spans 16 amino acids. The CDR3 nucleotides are TGTGCCAGCAGCTCCGGGACTAGCGGGAGTTACAATGAGCAGTTCTTC. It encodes CASSSGTSGSYNEQFF. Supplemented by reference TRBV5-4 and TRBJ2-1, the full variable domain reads ETGVTQSPTHLIKTRGQQVTLRCSSQSGHNTVSWYQQALGQGPQFIFQYYREEENGRGNFPPRFSGLQFPNYSSELNVNALELDDSALYLCASSSGTSGSYNEQFFGPGTRLTVL.

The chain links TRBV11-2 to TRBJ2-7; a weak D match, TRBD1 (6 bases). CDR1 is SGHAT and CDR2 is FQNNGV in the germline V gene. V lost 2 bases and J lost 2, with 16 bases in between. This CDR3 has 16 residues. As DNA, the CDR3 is TGTGCCAGCAGCTTAAAACAGGGCGCAACTACCTACGAGCAGTACTTC. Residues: CASSLKQGATTYEQYF.

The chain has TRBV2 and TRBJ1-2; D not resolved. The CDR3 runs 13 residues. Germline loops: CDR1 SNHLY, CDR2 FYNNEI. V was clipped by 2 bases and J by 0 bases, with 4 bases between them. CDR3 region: CASSESTNYGYTF. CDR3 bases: TGTGCCAGCAGTGAATCTACTAACTATGGCTACACCTTC.

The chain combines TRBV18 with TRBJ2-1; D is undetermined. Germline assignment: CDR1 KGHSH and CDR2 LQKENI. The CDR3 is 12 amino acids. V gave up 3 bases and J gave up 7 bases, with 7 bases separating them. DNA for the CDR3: TGTGCCAGCTCACCCCGAACAAATGAGCAGTTCTTC. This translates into CASSPRTNEQFF.

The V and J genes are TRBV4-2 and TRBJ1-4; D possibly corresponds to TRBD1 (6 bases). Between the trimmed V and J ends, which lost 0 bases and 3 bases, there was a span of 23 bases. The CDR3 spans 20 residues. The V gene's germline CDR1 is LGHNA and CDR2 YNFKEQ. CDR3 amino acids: CASSQEGGAGPSKANEKLFF. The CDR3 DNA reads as TGTGCCAGCAGCCAAGAAGGGGGGGCGGGCCCTTCCAAAGCTAATGAAAAACTGTTTTTT.

In DNA form, the CDR3 reads TGTGCCAGCAGCCTCCGGGACAGGGATTACAATGAGCAGTTCTTC. The encoded protein is CASSLRDRDYNEQFF. V is TRBV5-4 and J is TRBJ2-1; the match to TRBD1 covers 9 bases. The V and J ends lost 4 bases and 4 bases, in that order; junction bases with no gene match: 6. The germline V gene encodes CDR1 SGHNT and CDR2 YYREEE (reference sequence). This CDR3 has 15 residues. The full variable domain, with the rest looked up from reference TRBV5-4 and TRBJ2-1, is ETGVTQSPTHLIKTRGQQVTLRCSSQSGHNTVSWYQQALGQGPQFIFQYYREEENGRGNFPPRFSGLQFPNYSSELNVNALELDDSALYLCASSLRDRDYNEQFFGPGTRLTVL.

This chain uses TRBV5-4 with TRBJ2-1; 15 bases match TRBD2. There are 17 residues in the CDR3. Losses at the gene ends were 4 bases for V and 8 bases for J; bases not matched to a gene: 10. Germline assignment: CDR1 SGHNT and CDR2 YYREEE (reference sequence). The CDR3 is CASSPPPGTSGRYEQFF. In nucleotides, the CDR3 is TGTGCCAGCAGCCCCCCGCCCGGGACTAGCGGGAGGTATGAGCAGTTCTTC.

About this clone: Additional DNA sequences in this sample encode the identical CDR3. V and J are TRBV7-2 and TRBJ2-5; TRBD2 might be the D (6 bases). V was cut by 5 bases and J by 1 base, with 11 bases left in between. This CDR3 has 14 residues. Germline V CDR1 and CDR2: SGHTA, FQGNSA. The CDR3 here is CASSLAGLQETQYF. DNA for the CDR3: TGTGCCAGCAGCCTTGCGGGACTCCAAGAGACCCAGTACTTC.

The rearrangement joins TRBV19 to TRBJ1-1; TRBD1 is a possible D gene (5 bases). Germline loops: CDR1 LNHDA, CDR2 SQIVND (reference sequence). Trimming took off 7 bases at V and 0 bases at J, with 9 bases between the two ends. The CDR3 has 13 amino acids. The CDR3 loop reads CASTRGMNTEAFF. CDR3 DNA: TGTGCCAGTACACGGGGGATGAACACTGAAGCTTTCTTT.

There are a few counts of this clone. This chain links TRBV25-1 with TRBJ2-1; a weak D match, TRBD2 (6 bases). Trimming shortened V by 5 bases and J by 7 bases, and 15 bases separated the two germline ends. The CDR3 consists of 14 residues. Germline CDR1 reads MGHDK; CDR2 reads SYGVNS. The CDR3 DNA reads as TGTGCCAGCAGTAAAGGGCGGCTAGCGAATGAGCAGTTCTTC. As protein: CASSKGRLANEQFF. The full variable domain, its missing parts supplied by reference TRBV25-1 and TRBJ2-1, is EADIYQTPRYLVIGTGKKITLECSQTMGHDKMYWYQQDPGMELHLIHYSYGVNSTEKGDLSSESTVSRIRTEHFPLTLESARPSHTSQYLCASSKGRLANEQFFGPGTRLTVL.

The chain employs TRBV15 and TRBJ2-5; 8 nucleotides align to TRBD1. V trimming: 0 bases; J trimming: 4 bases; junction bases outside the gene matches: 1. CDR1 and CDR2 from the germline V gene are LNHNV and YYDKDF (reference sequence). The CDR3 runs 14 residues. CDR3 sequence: CATSREQGGETQYF. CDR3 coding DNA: TGTGCCACCAGCAGAGAACAGGGGGGAGAGACCCAGTACTTC.

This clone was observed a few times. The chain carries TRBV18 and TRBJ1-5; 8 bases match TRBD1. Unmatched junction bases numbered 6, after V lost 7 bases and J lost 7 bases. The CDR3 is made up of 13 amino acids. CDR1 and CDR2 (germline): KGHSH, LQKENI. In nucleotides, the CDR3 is TGTGCCAGCTTCGGACAGGGCGTCCAGCCCCAGCATTTT. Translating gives CASFGQGVQPQHF.

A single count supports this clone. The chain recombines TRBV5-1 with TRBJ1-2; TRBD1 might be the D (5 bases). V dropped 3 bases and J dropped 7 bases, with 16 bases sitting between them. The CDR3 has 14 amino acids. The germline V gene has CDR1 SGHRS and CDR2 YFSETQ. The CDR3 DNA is TGCGCCAGCAGCTCGGGGGATTTAGTAGGTGGCTACACCTTC. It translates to CASSSGDLVGGYTF.

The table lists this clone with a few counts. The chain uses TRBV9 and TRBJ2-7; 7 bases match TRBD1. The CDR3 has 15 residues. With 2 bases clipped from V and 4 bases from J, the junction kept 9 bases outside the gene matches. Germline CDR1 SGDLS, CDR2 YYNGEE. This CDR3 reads CASSVATGKGYEQYF. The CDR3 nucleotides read TGTGCCAGCAGCGTGGCGACAGGGAAAGGGTACGAGCAGTACTTC.

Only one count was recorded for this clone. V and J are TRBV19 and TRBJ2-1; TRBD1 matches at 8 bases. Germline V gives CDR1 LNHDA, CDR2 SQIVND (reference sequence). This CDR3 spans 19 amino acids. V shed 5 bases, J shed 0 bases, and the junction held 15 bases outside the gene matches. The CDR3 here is CASSVGDRSIPSSYNEQFF. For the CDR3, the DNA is TGTGCCAGTAGTGTGGGGGACAGGTCGATCCCGAGCTCCTACAATGAGCAGTTCTTC.

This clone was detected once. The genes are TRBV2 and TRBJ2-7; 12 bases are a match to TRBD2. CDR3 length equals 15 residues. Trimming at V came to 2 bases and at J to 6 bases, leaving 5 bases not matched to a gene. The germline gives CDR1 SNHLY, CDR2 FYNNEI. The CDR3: CASSELLAGGREQYF. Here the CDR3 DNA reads TGTGCCAGCAGTGAATTGCTAGCGGGAGGGCGCGAGCAGTACTTC.